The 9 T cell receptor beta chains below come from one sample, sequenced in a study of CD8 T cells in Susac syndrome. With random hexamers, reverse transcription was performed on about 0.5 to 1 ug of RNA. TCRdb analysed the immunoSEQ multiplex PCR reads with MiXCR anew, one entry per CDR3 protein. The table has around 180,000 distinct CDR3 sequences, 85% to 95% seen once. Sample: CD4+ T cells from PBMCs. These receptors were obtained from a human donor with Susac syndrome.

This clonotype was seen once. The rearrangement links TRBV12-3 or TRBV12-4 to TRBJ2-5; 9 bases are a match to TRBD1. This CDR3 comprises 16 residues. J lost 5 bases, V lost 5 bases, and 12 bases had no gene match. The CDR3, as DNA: TGTGCCAGCAGTAGCCGGGACAGGGCACCTGGGGAGACCCAGTACTTC. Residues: CASSSRDRAPGETQYF.

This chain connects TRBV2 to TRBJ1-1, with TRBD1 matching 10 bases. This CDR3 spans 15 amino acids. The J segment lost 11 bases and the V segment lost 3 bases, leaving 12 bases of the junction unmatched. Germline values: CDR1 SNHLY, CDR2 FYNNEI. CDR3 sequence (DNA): TGTGCCAGCAGTGACCTGGACAGGGGGACTCTGAAGGCTTTCTTT. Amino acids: CASSDLDRGTLKAFF.

The CDR3 nucleotides are TGCGCCAGCAGCCAAGGGTGGGGCGATATCTCTGGGGCCAACGTCCTGACTTTC. It translates to CASSQGWGDISGANVLTF. This chain links TRBV4-3 with TRBJ2-6, with a weak D call TRBD1 (5 bases). V gave up 1 base and J gave up 0 bases, with 13 bases separating them. The germline CDR1 and CDR2 sequences are LGHNA and YSLEER. The CDR3 is 18 residues long.

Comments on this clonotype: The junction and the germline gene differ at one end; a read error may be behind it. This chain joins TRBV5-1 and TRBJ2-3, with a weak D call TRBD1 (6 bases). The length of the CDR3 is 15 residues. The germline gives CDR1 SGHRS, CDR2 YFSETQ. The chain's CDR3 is CASSPEGGPTHTQYF. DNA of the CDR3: TGCGCCAGCAGTCCGGAAGGGGGACCCACACATACGCAGTATTTT.

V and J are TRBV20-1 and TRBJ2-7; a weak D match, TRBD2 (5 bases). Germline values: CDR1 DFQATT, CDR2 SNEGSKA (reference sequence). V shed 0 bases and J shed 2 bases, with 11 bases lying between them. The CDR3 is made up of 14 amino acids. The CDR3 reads CSARDHGETYEQYF. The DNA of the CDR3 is TGCAGTGCTAGAGATCACGGGGAGACCTACGAGCAGTACTTC.

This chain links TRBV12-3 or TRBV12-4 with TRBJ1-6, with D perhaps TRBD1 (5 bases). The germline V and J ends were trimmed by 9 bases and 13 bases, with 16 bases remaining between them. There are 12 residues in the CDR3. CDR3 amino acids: CARERGGSPLHF. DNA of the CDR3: TGTGCCAGGGAACGGGGGGGTTCTCCCCTCCACTTT.

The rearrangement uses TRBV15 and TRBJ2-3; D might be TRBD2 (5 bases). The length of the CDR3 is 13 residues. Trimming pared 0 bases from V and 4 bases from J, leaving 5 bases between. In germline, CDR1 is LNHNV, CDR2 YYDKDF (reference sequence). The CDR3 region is CATSRELADTQYF. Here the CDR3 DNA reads TGTGCCACCAGCAGAGAACTAGCAGATACGCAGTATTTT.

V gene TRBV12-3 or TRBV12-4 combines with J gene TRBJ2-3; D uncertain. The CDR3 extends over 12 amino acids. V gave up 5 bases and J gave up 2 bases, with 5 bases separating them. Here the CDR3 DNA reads TGTGCCAGCAGTCAAATCACAGATACGCAGTATTTT. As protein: CASSQITDTQYF.

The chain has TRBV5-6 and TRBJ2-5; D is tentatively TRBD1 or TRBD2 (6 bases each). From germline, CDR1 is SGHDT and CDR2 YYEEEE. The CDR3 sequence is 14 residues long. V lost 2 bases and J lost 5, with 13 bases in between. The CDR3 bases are TGTGCCAGCAGCTTCTCGGGGGCGCGGGAGACCCAGTACTTC. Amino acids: CASSFSGARETQYF.